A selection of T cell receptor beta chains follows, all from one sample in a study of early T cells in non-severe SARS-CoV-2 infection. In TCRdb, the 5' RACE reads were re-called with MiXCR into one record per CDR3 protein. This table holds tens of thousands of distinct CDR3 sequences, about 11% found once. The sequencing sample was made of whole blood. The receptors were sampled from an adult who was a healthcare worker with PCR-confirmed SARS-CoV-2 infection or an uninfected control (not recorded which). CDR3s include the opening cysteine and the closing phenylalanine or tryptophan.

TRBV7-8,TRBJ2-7,CASSLRGSYYEQYF
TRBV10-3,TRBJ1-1,CAISESGGTEAFF
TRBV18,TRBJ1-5,CASSPTGTNQPQHF
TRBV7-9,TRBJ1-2,CASSPQGPFLSGYTF
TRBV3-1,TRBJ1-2,CASSQGRGGYGYTF
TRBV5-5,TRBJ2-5,CASSLLPSGRVETQYF
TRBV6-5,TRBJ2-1,CASSQLGVAGVNEQFF
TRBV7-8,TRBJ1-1,CASSLAAGQAFF
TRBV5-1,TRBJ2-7,CASSERGGFAEQYF
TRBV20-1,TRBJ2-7,CSARDSGRASYEQYF
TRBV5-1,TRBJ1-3,CASSLKTGSGNTIYF
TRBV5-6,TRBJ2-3,CASSLGGSTDTQYF
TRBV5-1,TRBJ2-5,CASSLAEETQYF
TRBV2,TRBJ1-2,CASRLRSGLF
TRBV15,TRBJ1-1,CATSRDRHRMNTEASF
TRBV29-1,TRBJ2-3,CSADYSSTDTQYF
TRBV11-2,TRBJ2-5,CASSILAGGLETQYF
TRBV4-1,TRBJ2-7,CASSRDTFYEQYF
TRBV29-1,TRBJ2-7,CSVGGVLSYEQYF
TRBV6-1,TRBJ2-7,CASRQGSHEQYF
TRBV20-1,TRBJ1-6,CSASPGVSYNSPLHF
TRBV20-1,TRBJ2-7,CSARDLREVYEQYF
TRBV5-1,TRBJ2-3,CASSPWRSSTDTQYF
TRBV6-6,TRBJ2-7,CASSPTRGGYEQYF
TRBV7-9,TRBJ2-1,CASSPSNYKQFF
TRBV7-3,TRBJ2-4,CASSLNADRGKNIQYF
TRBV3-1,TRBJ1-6,CASSLRTGQGNSPLHF
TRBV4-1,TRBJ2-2,CASSQEPSGTANTGELFF
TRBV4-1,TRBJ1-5,CASSQENQPQHF
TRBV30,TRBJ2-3,CAGDRGMSTDTQYF
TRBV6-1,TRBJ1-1,CASRKGNGRYTEAFF
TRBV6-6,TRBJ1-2,CASTMVGGYGYTF
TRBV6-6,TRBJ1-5,CASRDRVVQPQHF
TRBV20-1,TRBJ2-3,CSASGRERSGYNTQYF
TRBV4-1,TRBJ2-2,CASSPGQFSTGELFF
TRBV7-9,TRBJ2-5,CASSLSPTGTSGQETQYF